The sequence of this TCR beta chain was determined in a study of regulatory T cells in long-lasting Graves disease. A few counts support this clonotype. Building the TCR beta libraries relied on iRepertoire HTBI primers, and CDR3 regions underwent Arm-PCR. Each CDR3 protein is one row after TCRdb ran MiXCR on the multiplex PCR reads. The sample consists of fewer than 450,000 distinct CDR3 sequences, around a quarter of them appearing once. Time point meaning: persistent/refractory GD, antithyroid drugs over 5 years with positive TRAb. Scientists built the TCR library using RNA that was extracted from PBMCs. Germline V gene lookup returns CDR1 LNHNV and CDR2 YYDKDF (reference sequence). V was clipped by 4 bases and J by 3 bases, with 6 bases between them. The CDR3 contains 12 residues.

The TCR originated in a female donor with Graves disease. The source material was peripheral blood mononuclear cells (PBMCs), sampled when the disease was refractory, from a patient treated with antithyroid drugs. This sequence joins TRBV15 and TRBJ1-1, with D possibly TRBD1 on 5 matching bases. CDR3 DNA sequence: TGTGCCACCAGCATAGGGGACACTGAAGCTTTCTTT. Amino acids: CATSIGDTEAFF.